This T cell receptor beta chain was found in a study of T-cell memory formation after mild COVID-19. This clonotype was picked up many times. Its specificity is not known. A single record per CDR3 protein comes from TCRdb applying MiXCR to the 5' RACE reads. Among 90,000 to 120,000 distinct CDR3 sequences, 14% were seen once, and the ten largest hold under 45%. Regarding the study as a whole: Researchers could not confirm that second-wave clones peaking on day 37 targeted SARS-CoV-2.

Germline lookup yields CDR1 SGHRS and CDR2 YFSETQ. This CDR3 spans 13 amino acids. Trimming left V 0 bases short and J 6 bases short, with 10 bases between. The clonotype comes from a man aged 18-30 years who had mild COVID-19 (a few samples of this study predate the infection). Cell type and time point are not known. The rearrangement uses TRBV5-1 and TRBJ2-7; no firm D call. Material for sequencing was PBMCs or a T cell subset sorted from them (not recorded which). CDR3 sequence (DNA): TGCGCCAGCAGCTTGGCCGCCGAGGTCGAGCAGTACTTC. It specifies CASSLAAEVEQYF.